One TCR beta chain is described in this entry. This sample is drawn from a study of T cells in tumors and immune-related adverse events. The V segment lost 10 bases and the J segment 0 bases; nucleotides outside the gene matches: 5. Germline V gives CDR1 MNHEY, CDR2 SVGAGI. There are 14 residues in the CDR3. Sequenced by immunoSEQ multiplex PCR; TCRdb stores in-frame clones only, minus some. The sample has roughly 23,000 clones, about 90% seen once. V gene TRBV6-5 combines with J gene TRBJ1-3; 8 nucleotides align to TRBD1. The sample here was lymph node tissue, taken from a patient treated with anti-PD-1 therapy. The sequence derives from a female donor with metastatic renal cell carcinoma. The CDR3 coding sequence is TGTGCCACCTCGACAGGGGACTCTGGAAACACCATATATTTT. It yields the protein CATSTGDSGNTIYF.